Sequencing of this T cell receptor beta chain was carried out in a study of graft-versus-host responses after intestinal transplantation. Study details: Recipients obtained multivisceral, liver-intestinal, or isolated intestinal transplants. Study findings and constraints: Some GvH clones were seen earlier in gut or blood, suggesting intestinal origin. Some patients had graft-donor T cell macrochimerism. In their allografts, the ratios of graft-versus-host to host-versus-graft T cell clones were high. Levels of circulating GvH clones at their peak were associated with early post-transplant HvG declines.

The CDR3 loop spans 15 amino acids. The germline gives CDR1 SGHAT, CDR2 FQNNGV. Losses at the gene ends were 6 bases for V and 5 bases for J; bases not matched to a gene: 9. Comment on this clone: Its matching antigen is unknown.

The protocol was immunoSEQ multiplex PCR, while the TCRdb copy is restricted to in-frame clones and leaves out a portion. This table has roughly 50,000 clones, 91% appearing once. The clonotype was recovered from a human patient who received an intestinal transplant, so some T cells may come from the graft donor. Sequenced material: PBMCs, taken 650 to 680 days after intestinal transplant. V usage is TRBV11-2 and J usage is TRBJ2-2; 7 positions match TRBD1. As DNA, the CDR3 is TGTGCCAGCAGTAGGGGGCAGGGGTGGACCGGGGAGCTGTTTTTT. Its protein is CASSRGQGWTGELFF.